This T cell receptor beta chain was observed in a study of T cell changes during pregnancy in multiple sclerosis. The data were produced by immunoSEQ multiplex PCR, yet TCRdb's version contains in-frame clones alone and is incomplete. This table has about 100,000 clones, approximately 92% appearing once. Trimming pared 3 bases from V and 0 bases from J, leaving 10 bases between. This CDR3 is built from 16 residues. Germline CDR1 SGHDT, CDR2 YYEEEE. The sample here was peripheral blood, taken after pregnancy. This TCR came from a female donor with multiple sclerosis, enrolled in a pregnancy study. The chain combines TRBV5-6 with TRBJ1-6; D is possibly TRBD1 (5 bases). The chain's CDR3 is CASSWGQSSYNSPLHF. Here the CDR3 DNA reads TGTGCCAGCAGCTGGGGCCAGAGCTCCTATAATTCACCCCTCCACTTT.